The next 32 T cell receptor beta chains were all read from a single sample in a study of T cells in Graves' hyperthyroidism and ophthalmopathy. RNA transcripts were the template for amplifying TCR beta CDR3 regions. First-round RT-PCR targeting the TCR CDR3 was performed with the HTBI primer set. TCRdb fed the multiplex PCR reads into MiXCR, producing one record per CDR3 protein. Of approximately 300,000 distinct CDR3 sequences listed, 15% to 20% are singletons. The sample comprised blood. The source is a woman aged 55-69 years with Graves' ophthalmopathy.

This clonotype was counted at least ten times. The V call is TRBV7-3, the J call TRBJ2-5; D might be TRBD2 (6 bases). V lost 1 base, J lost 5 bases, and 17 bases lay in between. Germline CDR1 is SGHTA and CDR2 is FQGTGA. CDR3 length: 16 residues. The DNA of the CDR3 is TGTGCCAGCAGCTTAAGAGGCGGAGGGGTTGTGGAGACCCAGTACTTC. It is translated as CASSLRGGGVVETQYF. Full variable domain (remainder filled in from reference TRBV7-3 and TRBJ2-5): GAGVSQTPSNKVTEKGKYVELRCDPISGHTALYWYRQSLGQGPEFLIYFQGTGAADDSGLPNDRFFAVRPEGSVSTLKIQRTERGDSAVYLCASSLRGGGVVETQYFGPGTRLLVL.

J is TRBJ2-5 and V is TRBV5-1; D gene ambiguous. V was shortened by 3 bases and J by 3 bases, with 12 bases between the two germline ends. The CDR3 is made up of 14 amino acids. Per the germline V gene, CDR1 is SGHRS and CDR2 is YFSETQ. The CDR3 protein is CASSSVPPEETQYF. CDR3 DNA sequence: TGCGCCAGCAGCTCCGTCCCCCCCGAAGAGACCCAGTACTTC.

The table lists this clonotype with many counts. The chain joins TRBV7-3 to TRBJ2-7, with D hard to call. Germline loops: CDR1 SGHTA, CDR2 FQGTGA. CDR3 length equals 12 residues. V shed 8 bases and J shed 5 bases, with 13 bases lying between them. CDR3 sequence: CASPDGSHEQYF. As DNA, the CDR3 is TGTGCCAGCCCGGACGGGTCGCACGAGCAGTACTTC. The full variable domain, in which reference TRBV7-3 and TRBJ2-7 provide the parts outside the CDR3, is GAGVSQTPSNKVTEKGKYVELRCDPISGHTALYWYRQSLGQGPEFLIYFQGTGAADDSGLPNDRFFAVRPEGSVSTLKIQRTERGDSAVYLCASPDGSHEQYFGPGTRLTVT.

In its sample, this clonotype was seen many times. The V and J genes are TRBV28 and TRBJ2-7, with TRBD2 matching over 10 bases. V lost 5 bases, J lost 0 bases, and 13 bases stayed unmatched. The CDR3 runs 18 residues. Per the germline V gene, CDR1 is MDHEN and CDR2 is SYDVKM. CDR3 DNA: TGTGCCAGCAGTCCAAATCTTTCTAGCGGGAGTGTCTCCTACGAGCAGTACTTC. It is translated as CASSPNLSSGSVSYEQYF.

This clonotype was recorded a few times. The CDR3 sequence is CASSAGGTNPYGYTF. The CDR3 nucleotides read TGTGCCAGTAGTGCCGGGGGCACTAACCCCTATGGCTACACCTTC. The rearrangement joins TRBV19 to TRBJ1-2; D may be TRBD1 (6 bases). The CDR3 runs to 15 residues. The germline V gene has CDR1 LNHDA and CDR2 SQIVND (reference sequence). V was pared by 5 bases and J by 4 bases, with 17 bases between.

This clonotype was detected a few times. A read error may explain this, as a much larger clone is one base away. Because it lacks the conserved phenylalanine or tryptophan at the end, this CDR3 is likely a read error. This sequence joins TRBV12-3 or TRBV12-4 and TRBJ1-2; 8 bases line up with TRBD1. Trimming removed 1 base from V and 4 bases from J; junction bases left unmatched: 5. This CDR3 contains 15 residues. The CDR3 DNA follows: TGTGCCAGCAGTTTAGAGGCAGGGGGCGGCTATGGCTACACCCTC. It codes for CASSLEAGGGYGYTL.

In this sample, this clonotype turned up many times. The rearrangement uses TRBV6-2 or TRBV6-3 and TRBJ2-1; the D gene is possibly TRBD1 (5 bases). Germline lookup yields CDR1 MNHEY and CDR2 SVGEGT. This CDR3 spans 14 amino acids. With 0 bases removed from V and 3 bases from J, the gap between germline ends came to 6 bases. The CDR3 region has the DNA TGTGCCAGCAGTTACTCGGGGCGCTACAATGAGCAGTTCTTC. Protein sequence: CASSYSGRYNEQFF.

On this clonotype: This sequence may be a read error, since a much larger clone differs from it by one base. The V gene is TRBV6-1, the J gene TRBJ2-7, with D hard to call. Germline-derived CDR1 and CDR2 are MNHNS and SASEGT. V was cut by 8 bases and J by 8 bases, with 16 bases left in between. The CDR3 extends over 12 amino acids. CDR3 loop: CASGTPPGQQYF. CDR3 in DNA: TGTGCCAGCGGTACCCCACCTGGGCAGCAGTACTTC.

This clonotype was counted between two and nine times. The CDR3 loop is CASSLVGTSGKNIQYF. The CDR3 DNA sequence: TGTGCCAGCAGTTTGGTAGGGACTAGCGGGAAAAACATTCAGTACTTC. The rearrangement links TRBV28 to TRBJ2-4, with 12 bases identical to TRBD2. CDR1 and CDR2 (germline): MDHEN, SYDVKM. V dropped 3 bases and J dropped 4; count of bases not matched to a gene: 4. The CDR3 is made up of 16 amino acids.

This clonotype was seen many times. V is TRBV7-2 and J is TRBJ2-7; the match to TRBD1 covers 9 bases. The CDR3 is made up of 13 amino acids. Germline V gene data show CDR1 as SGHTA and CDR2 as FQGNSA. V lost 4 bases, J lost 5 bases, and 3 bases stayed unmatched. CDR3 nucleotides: TGTGCCAGCAGCTCGGGACAGGGAAACGAGCAGTACTTC. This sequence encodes CASSSGQGNEQYF.

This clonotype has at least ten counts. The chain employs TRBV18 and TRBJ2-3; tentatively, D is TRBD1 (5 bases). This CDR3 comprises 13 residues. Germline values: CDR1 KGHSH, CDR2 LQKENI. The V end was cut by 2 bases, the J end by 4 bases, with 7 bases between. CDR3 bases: TGTGCCAGCTCACCATCAGGGTCAGATACGCAGTATTTT. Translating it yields CASSPSGSDTQYF.

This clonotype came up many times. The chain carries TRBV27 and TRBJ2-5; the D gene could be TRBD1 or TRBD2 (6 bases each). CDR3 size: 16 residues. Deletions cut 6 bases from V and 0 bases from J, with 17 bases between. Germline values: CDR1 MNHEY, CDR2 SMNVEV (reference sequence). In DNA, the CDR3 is TGTGCCAGCAGGGGTTGGCAGGGGACTTACCAAGAGACCCAGTACTTC. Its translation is CASRGWQGTYQETQYF.

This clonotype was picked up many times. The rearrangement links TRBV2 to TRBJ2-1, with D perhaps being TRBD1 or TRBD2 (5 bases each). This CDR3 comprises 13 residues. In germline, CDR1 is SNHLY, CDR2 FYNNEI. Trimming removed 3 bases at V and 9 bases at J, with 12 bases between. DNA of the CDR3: TGTGCCAGCAGTGAGGGACCTCCGGGTGAGCAGTTCTTC. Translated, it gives CASSEGPPGEQFF.

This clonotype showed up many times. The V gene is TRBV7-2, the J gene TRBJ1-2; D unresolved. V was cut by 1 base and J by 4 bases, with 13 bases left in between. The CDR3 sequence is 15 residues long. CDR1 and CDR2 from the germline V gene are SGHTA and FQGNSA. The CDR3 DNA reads TGTGCCAGCAGCTTAGAGGCCAGAGGAGGCTATGGCTACACCTTC. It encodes CASSLEARGGYGYTF.

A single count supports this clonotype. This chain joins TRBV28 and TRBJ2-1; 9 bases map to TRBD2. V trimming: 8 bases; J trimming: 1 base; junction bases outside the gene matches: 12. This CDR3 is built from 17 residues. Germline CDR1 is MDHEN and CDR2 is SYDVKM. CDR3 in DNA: TGTGCCAGCGCCACTAGCGGGCTTACCAAATCCTACAATGAGCAGTTCTTC. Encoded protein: CASATSGLTKSYNEQFF.

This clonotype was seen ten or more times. The CDR3 reads CASSVRLGGIDTQYF. The CDR3 coding sequence is TGTGCCAGCAGCGTCAGGCTGGGGGGCATAGATACGCAGTATTTT. This chain joins TRBV9 and TRBJ2-3, with D tentatively TRBD1 or TRBD2 (6 bases each). In germline, CDR1 is SGDLS, CDR2 YYNGEE. The V and J ends lost 2 bases and 5 bases respectively, with 15 bases between them. The CDR3 length is 15 residues.

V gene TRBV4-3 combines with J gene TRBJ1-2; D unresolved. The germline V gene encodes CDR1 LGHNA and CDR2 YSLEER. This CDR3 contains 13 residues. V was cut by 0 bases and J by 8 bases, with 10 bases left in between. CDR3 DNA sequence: TGCGCCAGCAGCCAAGATGGACCGGAGGGCTACACCTTC. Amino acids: CASSQDGPEGYTF.

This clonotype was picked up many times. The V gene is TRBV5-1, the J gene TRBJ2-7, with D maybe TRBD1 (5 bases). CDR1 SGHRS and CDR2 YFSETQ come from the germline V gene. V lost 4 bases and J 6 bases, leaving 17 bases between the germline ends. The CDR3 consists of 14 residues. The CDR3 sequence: CASSLYDSSGEQYF. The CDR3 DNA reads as TGCGCCAGCAGCCTTTATGACAGCTCGGGCGAGCAGTACTTC.

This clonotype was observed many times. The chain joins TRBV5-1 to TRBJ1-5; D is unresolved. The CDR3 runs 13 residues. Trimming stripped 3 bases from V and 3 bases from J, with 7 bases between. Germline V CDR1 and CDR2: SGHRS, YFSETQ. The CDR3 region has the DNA TGCGCCAGCAGCTCAGGACTCAATCAGCCCCAGCATTTT. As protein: CASSSGLNQPQHF.

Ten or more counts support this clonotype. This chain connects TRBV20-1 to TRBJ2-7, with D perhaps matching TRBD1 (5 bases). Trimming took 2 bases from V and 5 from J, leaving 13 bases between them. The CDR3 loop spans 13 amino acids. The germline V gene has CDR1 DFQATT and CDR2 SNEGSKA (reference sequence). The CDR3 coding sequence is TGCAGTGCTAGAAGATCAGGGTTCCACGAGCAGTACTTC. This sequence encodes CSARRSGFHEQYF.

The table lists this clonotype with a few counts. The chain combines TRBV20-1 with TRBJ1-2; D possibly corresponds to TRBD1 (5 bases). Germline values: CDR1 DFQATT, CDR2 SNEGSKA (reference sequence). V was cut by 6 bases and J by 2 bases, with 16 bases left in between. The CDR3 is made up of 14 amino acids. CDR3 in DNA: TGCAGTGCGGACCTTCGGGGCGCCAACTATGGCTACACCTTC. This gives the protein CSADLRGANYGYTF.

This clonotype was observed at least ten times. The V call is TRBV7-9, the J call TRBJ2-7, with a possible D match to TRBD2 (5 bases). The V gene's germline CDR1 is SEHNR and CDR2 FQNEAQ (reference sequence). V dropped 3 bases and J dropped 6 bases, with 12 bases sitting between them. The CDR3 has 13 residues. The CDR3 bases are TGTGCCAGCAGCTTTTTAGGGAGCGGCGAGCAGTACTTC. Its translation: CASSFLGSGEQYF.

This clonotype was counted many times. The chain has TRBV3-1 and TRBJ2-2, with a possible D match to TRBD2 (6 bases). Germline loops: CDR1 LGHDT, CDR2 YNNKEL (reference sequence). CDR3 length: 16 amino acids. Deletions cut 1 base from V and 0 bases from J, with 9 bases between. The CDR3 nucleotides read TGTGCCAGCAGCCAAGGTGGCGGGACGAACACCGGGGAGCTGTTTTTT. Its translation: CASSQGGGTNTGELFF.

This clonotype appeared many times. The CDR3 nucleotides read TGTGCCAGCAGTGAACCCCCCGTATGGAACACTGAAGCTTTCTTT. Encoded protein: CASSEPPVWNTEAFF. The gene calls are TRBV28 and TRBJ1-1; D is unresolved. V was clipped by 5 bases and J by 1 base, with 14 bases between them. The CDR3 is made up of 15 amino acids. Germline V gene lookup returns CDR1 MDHEN and CDR2 SYDVKM.

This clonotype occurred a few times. The CDR3 is CATSTRTVDRNQPQHF. CDR3 sequence (DNA): TGTGCCACCAGCACCAGGACGGTCGATCGCAATCAGCCCCAGCATTTT. J is TRBJ1-5 and V is TRBV15; D gene unclear. Germline loops: CDR1 LNHNV, CDR2 YYDKDF (reference sequence). The germline V and J ends were trimmed by 4 bases and 2 bases, with 15 bases remaining between them. This CDR3 spans 16 amino acids. The complete variable domain, with remaining parts taken from reference TRBV15 and TRBJ1-5, reads DAMVIQNPRYQVTQFGKPVTLSCSQTLNHNVMYWYQQKSSQAPKLLFHYYDKDFNNEADTPDNFQSRRPNTSFCFLDIRSPGLGDTAMYLCATSTRTVDRNQPQHFGDGTRLSIL.

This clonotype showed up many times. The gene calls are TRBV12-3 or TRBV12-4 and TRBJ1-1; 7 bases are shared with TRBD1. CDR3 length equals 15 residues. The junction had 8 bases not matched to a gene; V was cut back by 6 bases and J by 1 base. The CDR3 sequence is CASRPPGQPNTEAFF. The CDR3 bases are TGTGCCAGCAGACCCCCGGGACAGCCGAACACTGAAGCTTTCTTT.

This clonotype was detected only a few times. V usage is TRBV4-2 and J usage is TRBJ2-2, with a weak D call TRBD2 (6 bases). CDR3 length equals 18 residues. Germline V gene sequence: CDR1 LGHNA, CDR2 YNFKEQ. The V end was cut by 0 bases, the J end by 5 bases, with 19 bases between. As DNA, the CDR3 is TGTGCCAGCAGCCAAGATCCCGCTAGCCCCGCGGGGACCGGGGAGCTGTTTTTT. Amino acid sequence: CASSQDPASPAGTGELFF.

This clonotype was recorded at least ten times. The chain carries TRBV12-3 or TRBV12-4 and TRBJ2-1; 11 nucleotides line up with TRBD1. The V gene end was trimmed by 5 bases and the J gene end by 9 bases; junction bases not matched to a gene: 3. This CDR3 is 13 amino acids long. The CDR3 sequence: CASSGQGAGEQFF. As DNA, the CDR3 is TGTGCCAGCAGTGGACAGGGGGCAGGTGAGCAGTTCTTC.

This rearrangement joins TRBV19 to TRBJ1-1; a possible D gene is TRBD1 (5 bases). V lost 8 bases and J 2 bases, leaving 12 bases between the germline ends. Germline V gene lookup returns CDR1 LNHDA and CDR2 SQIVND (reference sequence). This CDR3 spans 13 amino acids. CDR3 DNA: TGTGCCAGTGCCCGCCAGGGCAACACTGAAGCTTTCTTT. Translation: CASARQGNTEAFF. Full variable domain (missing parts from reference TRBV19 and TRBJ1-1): DGGITQSPKYLFRKEGQNVTLSCEQNLNHDAMYWYRQDPGQGLRLIYYSQIVNDFQKGDIAEGYSVSREKKESFPLTVTSAQKNPTAFYLCASARQGNTEAFFGQGTRLTVV.

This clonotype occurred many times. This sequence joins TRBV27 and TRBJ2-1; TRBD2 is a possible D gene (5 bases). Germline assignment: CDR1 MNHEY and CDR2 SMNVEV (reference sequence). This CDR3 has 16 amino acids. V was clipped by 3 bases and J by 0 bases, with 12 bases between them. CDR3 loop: CASSFNGKTSYNEQFF. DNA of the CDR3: TGTGCCAGCAGTTTTAACGGGAAAACCTCCTACAATGAGCAGTTCTTC.

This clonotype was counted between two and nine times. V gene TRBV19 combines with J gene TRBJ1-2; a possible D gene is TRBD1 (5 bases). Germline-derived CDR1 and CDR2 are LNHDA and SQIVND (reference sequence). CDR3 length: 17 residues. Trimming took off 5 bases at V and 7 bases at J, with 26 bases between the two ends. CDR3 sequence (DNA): TGTGCCAGTAGTCCTCGTAATAAGGCAGGGACGATCTCTGGCTACACCTTC. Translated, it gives CASSPRNKAGTISGYTF.

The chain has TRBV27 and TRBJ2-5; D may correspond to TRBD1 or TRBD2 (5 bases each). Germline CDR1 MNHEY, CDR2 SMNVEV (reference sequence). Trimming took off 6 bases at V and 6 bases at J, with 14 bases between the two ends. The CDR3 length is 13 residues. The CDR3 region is CASRRGTLKTQYF. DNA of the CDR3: TGTGCCAGCAGGAGGGGCACTCTCAAGACCCAGTACTTC.